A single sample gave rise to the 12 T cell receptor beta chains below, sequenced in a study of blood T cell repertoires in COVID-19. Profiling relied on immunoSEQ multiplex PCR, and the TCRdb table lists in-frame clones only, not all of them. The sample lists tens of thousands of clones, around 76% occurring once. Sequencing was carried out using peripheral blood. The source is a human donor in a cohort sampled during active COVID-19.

The DNA of the CDR3 is TGTGCCAGCAGTTCGACAGGGTTCTCCTACGAGCAGTACTTC. Its translation is CASSSTGFSYEQYF. The rearrangement links TRBV27 to TRBJ2-7; 7 nucleotides agree with TRBD1. Trimming took 4 bases from V and 0 from J; bases not matched to a gene: 3. CDR1 and CDR2 from the germline V gene are MNHEY and SMNVEV (reference sequence). This CDR3 spans 14 amino acids.

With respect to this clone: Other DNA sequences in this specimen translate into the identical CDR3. The CDR3 region is CASSGGGSSYNEQFF. The CDR3 DNA reads TGTGCCAGCAGTGGGGGGGGCAGTTCCTACAATGAGCAGTTCTTC. J is TRBJ2-1 and V is TRBV9, with D possibly matching TRBD2 (7 bases). Germline V gene data show CDR1 as SGDLS and CDR2 as YYNGEE. Trimming took 5 bases from V and 1 from J, leaving 13 bases between them. The CDR3 sequence is 15 residues long.

For the CDR3, the DNA is TGTGCCAGCAGCTTACTAGTGGGCTCTGGAAACACCATATATTTT. Its protein is CASSLLVGSGNTIYF. The rearrangement links TRBV11-2 to TRBJ1-3; D is undetermined. V was pared by 2 bases and J by 0 bases, with 8 bases between. The CDR3 spans 15 residues. CDR1 SGHAT and CDR2 FQNNGV come from the germline V gene.

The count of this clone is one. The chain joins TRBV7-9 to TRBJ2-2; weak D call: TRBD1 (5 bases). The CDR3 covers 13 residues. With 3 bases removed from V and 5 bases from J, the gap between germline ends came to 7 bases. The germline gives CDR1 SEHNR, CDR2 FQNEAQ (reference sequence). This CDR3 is CASSFRGTGELFF. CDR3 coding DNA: TGTGCCAGCAGCTTTAGGGGAACCGGGGAGCTGTTTTTT.

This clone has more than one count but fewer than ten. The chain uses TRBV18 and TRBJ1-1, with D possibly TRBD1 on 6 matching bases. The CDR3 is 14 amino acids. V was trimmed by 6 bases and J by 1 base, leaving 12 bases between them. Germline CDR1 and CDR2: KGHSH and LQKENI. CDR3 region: CASSSGEGNTEAFF. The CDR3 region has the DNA TGTGCCAGCTCCTCAGGGGAGGGGAACACTGAAGCTTTCTTT.

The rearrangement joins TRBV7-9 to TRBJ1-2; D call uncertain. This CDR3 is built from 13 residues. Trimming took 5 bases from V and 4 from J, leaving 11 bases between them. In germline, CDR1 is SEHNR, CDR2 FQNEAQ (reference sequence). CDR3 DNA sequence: TGTGCCAGCAGCCCCGTCTCGGTCTATGGCTACACCTTC. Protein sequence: CASSPVSVYGYTF.

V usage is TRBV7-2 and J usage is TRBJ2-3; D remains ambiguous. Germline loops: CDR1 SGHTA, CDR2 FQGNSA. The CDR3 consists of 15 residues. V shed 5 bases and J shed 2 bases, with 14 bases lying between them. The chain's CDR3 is CASSTRPRSTDTQYF. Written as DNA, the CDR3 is TGTGCCAGCAGCACGAGGCCCCGATCCACAGATACGCAGTATTTT.

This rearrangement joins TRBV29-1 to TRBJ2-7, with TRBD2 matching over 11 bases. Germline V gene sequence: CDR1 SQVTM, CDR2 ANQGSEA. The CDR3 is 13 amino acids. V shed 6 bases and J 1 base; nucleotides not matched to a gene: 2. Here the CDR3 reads CSVRLAGSYEQYV. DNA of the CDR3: TGCAGCGTACGACTAGCGGGGTCCTACGAGCAGTACGTC.

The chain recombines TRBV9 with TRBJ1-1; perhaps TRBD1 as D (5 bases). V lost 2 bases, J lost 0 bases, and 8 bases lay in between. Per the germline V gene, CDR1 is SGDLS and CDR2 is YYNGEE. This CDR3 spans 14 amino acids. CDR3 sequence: CASSVGRMNTEAFF. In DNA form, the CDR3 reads TGTGCCAGCAGCGTGGGGCGGATGAACACTGAAGCTTTCTTT. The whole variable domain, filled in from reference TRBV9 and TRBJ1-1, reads DSGVTQTPKHLITATGQRVTLRCSPRSGDLSVYWYQQSLDQGLQFLIQYYNGEERAKGNILERFSAQQFPDLHSELNLSSLELGDSALYFCASSVGRMNTEAFFGQGTRLTVV.

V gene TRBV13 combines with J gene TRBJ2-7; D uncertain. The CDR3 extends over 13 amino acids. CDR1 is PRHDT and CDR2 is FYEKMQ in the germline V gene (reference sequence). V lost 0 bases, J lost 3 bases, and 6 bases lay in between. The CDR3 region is CASSLGQFYEQYV. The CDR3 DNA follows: TGTGCCAGCAGCTTAGGGCAGTTCTACGAGCAGTACGTC.

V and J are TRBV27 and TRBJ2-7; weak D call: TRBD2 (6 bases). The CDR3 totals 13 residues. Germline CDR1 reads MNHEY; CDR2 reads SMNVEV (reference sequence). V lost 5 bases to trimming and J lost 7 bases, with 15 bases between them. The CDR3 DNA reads TGTGCCAGCAGTGCCCTGTCAAGCGGGGAGCAGTACGTC. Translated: CASSALSSGEQYV.

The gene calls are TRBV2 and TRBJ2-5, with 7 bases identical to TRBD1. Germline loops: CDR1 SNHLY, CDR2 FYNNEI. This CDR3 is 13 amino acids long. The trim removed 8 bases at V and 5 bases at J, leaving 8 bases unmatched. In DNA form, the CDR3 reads TGTGCCAGCGGGAGTGACAGGGTGGAGACCCAGTACTTC. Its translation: CASGSDRVETQYF. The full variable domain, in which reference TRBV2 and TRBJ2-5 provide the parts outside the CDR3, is EPEVTQTPSHQVTQMGQEVILRCVPISNHLYFYWYRQILGQKVEFLVSFYNNEISEKSEIFDDQFSVERPDGSNFTLKIRSTKLEDSAMYFCASGSDRVETQYFGPGTRLLVL.